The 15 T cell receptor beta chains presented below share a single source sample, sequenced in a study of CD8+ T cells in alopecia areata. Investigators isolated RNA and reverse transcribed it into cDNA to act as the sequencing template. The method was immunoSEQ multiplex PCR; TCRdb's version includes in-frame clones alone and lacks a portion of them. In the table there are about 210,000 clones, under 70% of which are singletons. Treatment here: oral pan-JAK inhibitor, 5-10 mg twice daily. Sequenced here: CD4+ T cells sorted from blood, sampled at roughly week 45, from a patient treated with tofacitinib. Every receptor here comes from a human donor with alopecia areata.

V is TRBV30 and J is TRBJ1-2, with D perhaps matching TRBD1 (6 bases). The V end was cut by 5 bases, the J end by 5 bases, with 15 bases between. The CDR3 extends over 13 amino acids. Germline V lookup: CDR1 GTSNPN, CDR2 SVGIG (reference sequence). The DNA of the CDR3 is TGTGCCTGGGCCAGGGGAATCTTTTATGGCTACACCTTC. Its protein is CAWARGIFYGYTF.

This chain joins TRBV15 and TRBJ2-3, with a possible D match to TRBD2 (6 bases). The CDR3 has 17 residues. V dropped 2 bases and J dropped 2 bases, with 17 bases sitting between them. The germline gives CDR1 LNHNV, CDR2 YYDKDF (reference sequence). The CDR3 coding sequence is TGTGCCACCAGCAGATCCGGGACTTCCATGTACACAGATACGCAGTATTTT. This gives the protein CATSRSGTSMYTDTQYF.

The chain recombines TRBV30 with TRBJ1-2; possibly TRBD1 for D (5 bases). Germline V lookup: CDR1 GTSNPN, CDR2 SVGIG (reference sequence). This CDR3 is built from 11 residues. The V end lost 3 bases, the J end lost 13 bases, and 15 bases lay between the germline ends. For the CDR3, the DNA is TGTGCCTGGAGCCCACGGGGGGATCTCACCTTC. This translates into CAWSPRGDLTF.

The CDR3 spells CSVEGRGDFYGYTF. The DNA for the CDR3 is TGCAGCGTTGAGGGCAGGGGTGACTTCTATGGCTACACCTTC. This chain joins TRBV29-1 and TRBJ1-2, with D tentatively TRBD1 (6 bases). The V gene's germline CDR1 is SQVTM and CDR2 ANQGSEA. This CDR3 comprises 14 residues. The V end was cut by 3 bases, the J end by 4 bases, with 15 bases between.

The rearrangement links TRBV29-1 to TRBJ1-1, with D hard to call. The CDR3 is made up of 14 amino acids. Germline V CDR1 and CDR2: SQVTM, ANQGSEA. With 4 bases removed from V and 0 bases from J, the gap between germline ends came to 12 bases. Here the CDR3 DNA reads TGCAGCGTTGGAAGACGGGCTTTGAACACTGAAGCTTTCTTT. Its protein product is CSVGRRALNTEAFF.

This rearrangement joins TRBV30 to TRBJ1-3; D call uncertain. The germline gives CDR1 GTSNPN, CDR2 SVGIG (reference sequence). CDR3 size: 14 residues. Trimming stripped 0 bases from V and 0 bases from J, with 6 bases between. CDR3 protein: CAWSVGYSGNTIYF. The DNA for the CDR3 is TGTGCCTGGAGTGTCGGTTACTCTGGAAACACCATATATTTT.

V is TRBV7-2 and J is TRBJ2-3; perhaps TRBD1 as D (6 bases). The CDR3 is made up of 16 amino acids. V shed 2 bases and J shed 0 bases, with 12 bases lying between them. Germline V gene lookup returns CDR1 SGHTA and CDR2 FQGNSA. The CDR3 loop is CASSLSRQASTDTQYF. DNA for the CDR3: TGTGCCAGCAGCTTAAGCCGACAGGCCAGCACAGATACGCAGTATTTT.

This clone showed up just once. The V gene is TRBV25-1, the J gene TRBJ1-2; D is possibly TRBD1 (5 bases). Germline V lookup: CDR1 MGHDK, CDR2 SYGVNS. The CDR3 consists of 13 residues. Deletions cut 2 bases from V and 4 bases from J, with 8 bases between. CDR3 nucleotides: TGTGCCAGCAGTGAAACGGGGCCCTATGGCTACACCTTC. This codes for CASSETGPYGYTF.

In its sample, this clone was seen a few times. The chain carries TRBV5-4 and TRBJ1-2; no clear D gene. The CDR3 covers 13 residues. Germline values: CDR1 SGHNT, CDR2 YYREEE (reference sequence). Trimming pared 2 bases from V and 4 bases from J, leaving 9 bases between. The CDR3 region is CASSLGQIYGYTF. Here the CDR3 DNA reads TGTGCCAGCAGCTTAGGGCAGATCTATGGCTACACCTTC.

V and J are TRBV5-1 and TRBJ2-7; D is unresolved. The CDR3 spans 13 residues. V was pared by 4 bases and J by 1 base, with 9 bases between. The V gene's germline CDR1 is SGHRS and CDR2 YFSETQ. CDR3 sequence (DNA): TGCGCCAGCAGCATAGCTGGGTCCTACGAGCAGTACTTC. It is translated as CASSIAGSYEQYF.

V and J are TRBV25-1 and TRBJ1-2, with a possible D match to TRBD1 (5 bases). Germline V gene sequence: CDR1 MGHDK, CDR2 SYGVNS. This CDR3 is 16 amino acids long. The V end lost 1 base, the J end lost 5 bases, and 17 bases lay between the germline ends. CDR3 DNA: TGTGCCAGCAGTGAATTTAATTATGGGACCGATTATGGCTACACCTTC. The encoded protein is CASSEFNYGTDYGYTF.

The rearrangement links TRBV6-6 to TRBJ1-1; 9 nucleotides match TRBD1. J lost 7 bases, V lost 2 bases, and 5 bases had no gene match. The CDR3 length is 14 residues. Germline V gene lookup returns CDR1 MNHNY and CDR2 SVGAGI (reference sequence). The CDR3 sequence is CASSYKGQGHEAFF. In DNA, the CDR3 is TGTGCCAGCAGTTACAAGGGACAGGGACATGAAGCTTTCTTT.

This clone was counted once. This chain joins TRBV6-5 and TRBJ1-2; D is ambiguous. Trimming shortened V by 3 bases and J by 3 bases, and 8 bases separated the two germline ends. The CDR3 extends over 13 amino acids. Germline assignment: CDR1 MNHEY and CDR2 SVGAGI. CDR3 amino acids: CASSYYADYGYTF. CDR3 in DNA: TGTGCCAGCAGTTATTACGCGGACTATGGCTACACCTTC.

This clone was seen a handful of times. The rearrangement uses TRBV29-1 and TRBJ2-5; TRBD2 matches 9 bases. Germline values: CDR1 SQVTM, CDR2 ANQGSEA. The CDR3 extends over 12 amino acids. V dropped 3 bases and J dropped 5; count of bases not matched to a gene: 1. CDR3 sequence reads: CSVESGGETQYF. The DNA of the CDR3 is TGCAGCGTTGAGAGCGGGGGGGAGACCCAGTACTTC.

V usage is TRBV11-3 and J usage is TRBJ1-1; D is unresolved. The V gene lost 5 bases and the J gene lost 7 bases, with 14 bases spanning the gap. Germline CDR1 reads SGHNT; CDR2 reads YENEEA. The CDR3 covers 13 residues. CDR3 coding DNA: TGTGCCAGCAGCAGAATGGGGAGCCTTGAAGCTTTCTTT. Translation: CASSRMGSLEAFF.